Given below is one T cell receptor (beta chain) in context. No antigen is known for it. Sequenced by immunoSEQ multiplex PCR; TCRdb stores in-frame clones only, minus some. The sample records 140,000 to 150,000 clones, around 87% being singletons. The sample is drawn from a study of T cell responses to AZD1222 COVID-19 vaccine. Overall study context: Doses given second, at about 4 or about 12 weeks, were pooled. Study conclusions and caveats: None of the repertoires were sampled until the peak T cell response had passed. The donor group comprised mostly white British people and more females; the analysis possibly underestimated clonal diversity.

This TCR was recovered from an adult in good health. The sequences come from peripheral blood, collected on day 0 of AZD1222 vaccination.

CDR3 region: CASSSGNGNTEAFF. The CDR3 DNA reads as TGTGCCAGCAGTTCCGGAAACGGGAACACTGAAGCTTTCTTT. The chain links TRBV27 to TRBJ1-1; D gene ambiguous. With 4 bases removed from V and 1 base from J, the gap between germline ends came to 10 bases. This CDR3 contains 14 residues. Germline V gives CDR1 MNHEY, CDR2 SMNVEV (reference sequence).